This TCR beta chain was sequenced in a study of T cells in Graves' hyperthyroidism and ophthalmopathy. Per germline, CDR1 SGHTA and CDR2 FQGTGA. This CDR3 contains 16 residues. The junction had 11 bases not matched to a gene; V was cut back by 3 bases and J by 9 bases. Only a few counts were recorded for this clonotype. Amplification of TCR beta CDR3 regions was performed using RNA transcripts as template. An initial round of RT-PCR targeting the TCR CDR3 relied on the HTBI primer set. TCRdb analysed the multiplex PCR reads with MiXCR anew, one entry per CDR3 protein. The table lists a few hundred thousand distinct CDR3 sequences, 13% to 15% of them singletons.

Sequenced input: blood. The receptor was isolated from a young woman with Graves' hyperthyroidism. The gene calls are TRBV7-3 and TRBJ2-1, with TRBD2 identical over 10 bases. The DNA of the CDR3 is TGTGCCAGCAGCTTTAGGGCTAGCGGGAGTTTTAGTGAGCAGTTCTTC. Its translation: CASSFRASGSFSEQFF. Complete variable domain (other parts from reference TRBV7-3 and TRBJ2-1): GAGVSQTPSNKVTEKGKYVELRCDPISGHTALYWYRQSLGQGPEFLIYFQGTGAADDSGLPNDRFFAVRPEGSVSTLKIQRTERGDSAVYLCASSFRASGSFSEQFFGPGTRLTVL.